This TCR beta chain stems from a study of T cells in localized non-small cell lung cancer. TCRdb's table, derived via immunoSEQ multiplex PCR, lists solely in-frame clones and lacks some. The top ten clones hold around 1.5% of a sample with around 130,000 clones, 70% to 90% of them seen once. Regarding the study as a whole: The study found T cell clonality highest in uninvolved adjacent lung, above tumor. Density of T cells in blood, when higher, went with longer overall survival. Within adjacent lung there appeared a median 57 of the top 100 tumor clones. It remains possible that heterogeneity exists, since only one tumor region was sequenced.

Notes on this clone: Its antigen is unidentified.

CDR1 and CDR2 (germline): SEHNR, FQNEAQ (reference sequence). This CDR3 has 17 residues. J lost 2 bases, V lost 1 base, and 6 bases had no gene match. The sequencing here drew on peripheral blood, taken before any cancer treatment. The chain recombines TRBV7-9 with TRBJ2-1; 9 positions agree with TRBD1. This receptor was taken from a female donor of 60 years or more with stage I lung adenocarcinoma. The CDR3 DNA follows: TGTGCCAGCAGCTTAGAAGTCGACAGGGGGACCTACAATGAGCAGTTCTTC. This translates into CASSLEVDRGTYNEQFF. The complete variable domain, with remaining parts taken from reference TRBV7-9 and TRBJ2-1, reads DTGVSQNPRHKITKRGQNVTFRCDPISEHNRLYWYRQTLGQGPEFLTYFQNEAQLEKSRLLSDRFSAERPKGSFSTLEIQRTEQGDSAMYLCASSLEVDRGTYNEQFFGPGTRLTVL.